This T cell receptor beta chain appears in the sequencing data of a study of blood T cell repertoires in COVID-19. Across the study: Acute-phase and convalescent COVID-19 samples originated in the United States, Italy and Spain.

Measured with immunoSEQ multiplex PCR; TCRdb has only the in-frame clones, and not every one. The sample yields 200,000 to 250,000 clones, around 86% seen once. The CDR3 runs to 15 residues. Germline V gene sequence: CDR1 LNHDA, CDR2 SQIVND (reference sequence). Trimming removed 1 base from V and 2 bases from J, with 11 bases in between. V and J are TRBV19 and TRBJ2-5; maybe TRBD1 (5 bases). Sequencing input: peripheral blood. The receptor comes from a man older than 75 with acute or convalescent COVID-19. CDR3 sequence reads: CASSIGVGRQETQYF. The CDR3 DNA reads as TGTGCCAGTAGTATAGGGGTGGGGCGGCAAGAGACCCAGTACTTC.